The text below deals with one TCR beta chain. What it binds is unknown. The CDR3 spans 15 residues. CDR1 is SGDLS, CDR2 YYNGEE, per germline. Trimming left V 0 bases short and J 4 bases short, with 13 bases between. Method: immunoSEQ multiplex PCR; TCRdb's copy keeps in-frame clones and lacks some. The table includes tens of thousands of clones, about 87% detected once. From the approximately 120-subject validation cohort, which was separate from the roughly 700-subject first cohort, the donors were drawn. The data stem from a study of cytomegalovirus exposure and HLA in healthy donors. Study-level findings and limits: Subsequent analysis showed first-cohort TCR clusters tending to co-occur in approximately 120 validation repertoires.

The chain combines TRBV9 with TRBJ1-1, with D maybe TRBD1 (5 bases). This sequence originates from a woman aged 18-29 years in good health and CMV-seropositive. Sequenced sample: PBMCs. CDR3 sequence reads: CASSVGAGRSTEAFF. CDR3 nucleotides: TGTGCCAGCAGCGTAGGGGCGGGACGGAGCACTGAAGCTTTCTTT. Using reference TRBV9 and TRBJ1-1 for the parts outside the CDR3, the full variable domain is DSGVTQTPKHLITATGQRVTLRCSPRSGDLSVYWYQQSLDQGLQFLIQYYNGEERAKGNILERFSAQQFPDLHSELNLSSLELGDSALYFCASSVGAGRSTEAFFGQGTRLTVV.